This TCR beta chain was sequenced in a study of cytomegalovirus exposure and HLA in healthy donors. General study results and limits: In a later analysis, most CMV-associated TCR beta chains appeared HLA-restricted. According to the study, 160 or so TCR beta chains were cytomegalovirus-associated.

The PCR used 60 Vbeta and 13 Jbeta primers. Sequencing used immunoSEQ multiplex PCR; TCRdb keeps in-frame clones, though not all of them. The data contain about 160,000 clones, approximately 76% of them singletons. Unmatched junction bases numbered 5, after V lost 1 base and J lost 2 bases. The CDR3 contains 15 residues. Per the germline V gene, CDR1 is LGHNA and CDR2 is YSLEER. Only a few counts were recorded for this clone. Its antigen is as yet unknown. The sample was PBMCs. The chain has TRBV4-3 and TRBJ2-7, with TRBD2 matching 7 bases. The TCR was taken from a man in his fifties or sixties in good health and CMV-seronegative. The DNA of the CDR3 is TGCGCCAGCAGCCAAGTCACCGGGACTACCTACGAGCAGTACTTC. This sequence encodes CASSQVTGTTYEQYF.